This T cell receptor (beta chain) appears in the sequencing data of a study of blood T cells in healthy people across ages. Through a sample-barcoded 5' primer and a J-beta primer mix, a second PCR was run for roughly 6 to 11 cycles. In TCRdb, the 5' RACE reads were re-called with MiXCR into one record per CDR3 protein. This sample has about 730,000 distinct CDR3 sequences, with roughly 45% found just once. A note on this clonotype: Its antigen is still unknown.

Study findings and constraints: In these data, TCR beta diversity tracked strongly with naive T cell percentage. Because donor CMV status was unknown, expanded clonotype changes were possibly confounded. Higher diversity and more naive CD4+ cells were features of long-lived donors, compared to aged donors.

Unmatched junction bases numbered 8, after V lost 3 bases and J lost 3 bases. CDR3 length: 15 residues. Germline CDR1 and CDR2: DFQATT and SNEGSKA (reference sequence). Donors each provided ten milliliters of peripheral blood. The rearrangement uses TRBV20-1 and TRBJ2-1; 7 nucleotides agree with TRBD2. This sequence was found in a woman aged 60-75 years in good health. Sequenced sample: blood. The CDR3 sequence: CSASSSGTDYNEQFF. The CDR3 bases are TGCAGTGCTAGTTCCAGCGGGACGGACTACAATGAGCAGTTCTTC.